This TCR beta chain comes out of a study of Graves' ophthalmopathy and Graves' hyperthyroidism. General study findings and limits: Blood shared most expanded thyroid clonotypes above 0.001 frequency.

This clonotype was counted at least ten times. Its antigen remains unidentified. Orbital computed tomography, together with clinical symptoms, serum thyroxine, TRAb and thyroid ultrasound, was used for diagnosis. Scientists amplified the TCR beta CDR3 regions from RNA transcripts. First-round RT-PCR employed HTBI primers, with a second-round multiplex PCR after it. TCRdb re-analysed the multiplex PCR reads in MiXCR, keeping a single row per CDR3 protein. The table records around 1.1 million distinct CDR3 sequences, less than 45% of them present only once. Sequences were obtained from peripheral blood or thyroid tissue (not recorded which). This sequence originates from an adult man with Graves' hyperthyroidism.

CDR3 bases: TGTGCCAGTAGTATGACACCGTCCGAGCAGTACTTC. Its protein product is CASSMTPSEQYF. V is TRBV19 and J is TRBJ2-7; D unresolved. This CDR3 contains 12 residues. Germline CDR1 and CDR2: LNHDA and SQIVND (reference sequence). V lost 3 bases and J 6 bases, leaving 9 bases between the germline ends.